These T cell receptor beta chains were read from a single sample in a study of T cells in Graves' hyperthyroidism and ophthalmopathy. TCRdb re-analysed the multiplex PCR reads in MiXCR, keeping a single row per CDR3 protein. The data hold some 510,000 distinct CDR3 sequences, with roughly 50% observed a single time. The sequenced sample was peripheral blood or thyroid tissue (not recorded which). The receptor set was obtained from a woman under 30 with Graves' hyperthyroidism. Each CDR3 is given without its conserved first and last residue.

J gene: TRBJ1-1; V gene: TRBV19; CDR3 protein: ASSILNTEAF
J gene: TRBJ1-1; V gene: TRBV7-6; CDR3 protein: ASSPDAGTEAF
J gene: TRBJ2-7; V gene: TRBV7-9; CDR3 protein: ASSFARWEQY
J gene: TRBJ1-2; V gene: TRBV7-6; CDR3 protein: ASSPGQGTHGYT
J gene: TRBJ2-7; V gene: TRBV19; CDR3 protein: ASGEDEQY
J gene: TRBJ2-1; V gene: TRBV7-2; CDR3 protein: ASSLELAGTNEQF
J gene: TRBJ2-2; V gene: TRBV7-6; CDR3 protein: ASSLEGGGTGELF
J gene: TRBJ1-1; V gene: TRBV7-8; CDR3 protein: ASSPRFGEGTEAF
J gene: TRBJ2-1; V gene: TRBV14; CDR3 protein: ASSQEGYSSYNEQF
J gene: TRBJ2-2; V gene: TRBV29-1; CDR3 protein: SVEEGTGELF
J gene: TRBJ1-1; V gene: TRBV29-1; CDR3 protein: SVRTGSNTEAF
J gene: TRBJ2-7; V gene: TRBV24-1; CDR3 protein: ATSYSGLALYEQY
J gene: TRBJ1-5; V gene: TRBV19; CDR3 protein: ASSIPAGNQPQH
J gene: TRBJ1-4; V gene: TRBV5-1; CDR3 protein: ASSGTGTGAEKLF
J gene: TRBJ1-1; V gene: TRBV10-3; CDR3 protein: ASSSSGGAANTEAF
J gene: TRBJ1-2; V gene: TRBV7-2; CDR3 protein: ASSQYPGTYGYT
J gene: TRBJ1-4; V gene: TRBV10-3; CDR3 protein: AISLSPGRGLEKLF
J gene: TRBJ2-1; V gene: TRBV7-8; CDR3 protein: ASSPYRGAGNEQF
J gene: TRBJ1-4; V gene: TRBV29-1; CDR3 protein: SGNRDTEKLF
J gene: TRBJ2-5; V gene: TRBV7-9; CDR3 protein: ASSLALAGGFGETQY